This is a list of T cell receptor beta chains from one sample in a study of T cell repertoires in cytomegalovirus infection. Each CDR3 protein gets one entry after TCRdb re-called the reads with MiXCR. The sample lists roughly 150,000 distinct CDR3 sequences, 17% occurring once. The sequencing sample was made of CD8+ T cells from PBMCs. The receptor source for this set is a human donor in good health (CMV status not recorded). Some clones in this sample may be carry-over from other donors' samples. Both conserved end residues are part of each CDR3. Each record gives: CDR3 length, clone size, J gene, V gene, D gene, CDR3 protein, CDR3 DNA. A D gene is named only where the DNA matches it firmly. Some rows mark clone size as missing; the rest say once, few, many or name a class of expanded clone.

14	-	TRBJ2-1	TRBV6-2/TRBV6-3	-	CASSPSGAGNEQFF	TGTGCCAGCAGTCCCTCCGGGGCCGGCAATGAGCAGTTCTTC
16	-	TRBJ2-5	TRBV4-2	TRBD2	CASSPPRTGGPETQYF	TGTGCCAGCAGCCCTCCCAGGACGGGAGGGCCGGAGACCCAGTACTTC
14	-	TRBJ2-1	TRBV28	-	CASTGRGQGDEQFF	TGTGCCAGTACAGGGCGCGGGCAGGGCGATGAGCAGTTCTTC
16	few	TRBJ2-1	TRBV4-2	TRBD2	CASSQVLAGDYNEQFF	TGTGCCAGCAGCCAAGTCCTAGCGGGTGACTACAATGAGCAGTTCTTC
16	-	TRBJ2-1	TRBV6-2/TRBV6-3	TRBD2	CASSYRTSGSSNEQFF	TGTGCCAGCAGTTACAGGACTAGCGGGAGTAGTAATGAGCAGTTCTTC
14	-	TRBJ1-2	TRBV12-3/TRBV12-4	-	CASSASAGSYGYTF	TGTGCCAGCAGTGCCTCAGCGGGGTCTTATGGCTACACCTTC
14	few	TRBJ2-1	TRBV11-1	TRBD1	CASSSRDRDDEQFF	TGTGCCAGCAGCTCCCGGGACAGAGACGATGAGCAGTTCTTC
15	few	TRBJ2-1	TRBV28	TRBD2	CASSSGTSGKDEQFF	TGTGCCAGCAGCTCCGGGACTAGCGGGAAAGATGAGCAGTTCTTC
16	few	TRBJ1-2	TRBV7-9	-	CASSLGNSIPSYGYTF	TGTGCCAGCAGCTTAGGGAATAGTATCCCTTCCTATGGCTACACCTTC
12	-	TRBJ1-1	TRBV6-6	-	CASKWMNTEAFF	TGTGCCAGCAAGTGGATGAACACTGAAGCTTTCTTT
14	-	TRBJ1-1	TRBV7-9	TRBD1	CASSTDRADTEAFF	TGTGCCAGCAGCACCGACAGGGCGGATACTGAAGCTTTCTTT
13	few	TRBJ2-5	TRBV28	-	CASSLPLKETQYF	TGTGCCAGCAGTCTCCCCCTTAAAGAGACCCAGTACTTC
16	-	TRBJ2-1	TRBV29-1	TRBD2	CSVDGLAGGPGNEQFF	TGCAGCGTTGATGGGCTAGCGGGAGGGCCGGGCAATGAGCAGTTCTTC
13	-	TRBJ2-7	TRBV12-3/TRBV12-4	-	CASSLGPLRGQYF	TGTGCCAGCAGTCTGGGACCCCTACGAGGGCAGTACTTC
17	many	TRBJ1-5	TRBV7-2	-	CASSLGPFPHSNQPQHF	TGTGCCAGCAGCTTAGGCCCTTTCCCACATAGCAATCAGCCCCAGCATTTT
14	few	TRBJ2-3	TRBV28	-	CATSGVLSSDTQYF	TGTGCCACCTCAGGGGTGTTGTCGTCCGATACGCAGTATTTT
15	many	TRBJ2-7	TRBV7-2	TRBD1	CASSYRGTGPYEQYF	TGTGCCAGCAGCTACAGAGGGACAGGACCCTACGAGCAGTACTTC
15	many	TRBJ1-6	TRBV5-4	TRBD1	CASSVTGVKNSPLHF	TGTGCCAGCAGCGTGACAGGGGTGAAAAATTCACCCCTCCACTTT
15	few	TRBJ2-5	TRBV28	-	CASTPTLGGSETQYF	TGTGCCAGCACTCCCACCCTCGGGGGTTCAGAGACCCAGTACTTC
12	many	TRBJ1-5	TRBV7-9	-	CASSSVNQPQHF	TGTGCCAGCAGCTCAGTCAATCAGCCCCAGCATTTT
11	once	TRBJ2-5	TRBV15	-	CATSHDATQYF	TGTGCCACCAGCCACGACGCGACCCAGTACTTC
16	-	TRBJ2-5	TRBV11-2	-	CASSRVGDRLIETQYF	TGTGCCAGCAGCCGCGTAGGCGACAGGTTGATAGAGACCCAGTACTTC
13	-	TRBJ2-2	TRBV7-6	-	CATGGAATGELFF	TGTGCCACAGGTGGGGCCGCGACCGGGGAGCTGTTTTTT
14	few	TRBJ2-1	TRBV7-9	-	CASSLKQGPDEQFF	TGTGCCAGCAGCTTAAAACAGGGACCCGATGAGCAGTTCTTC
18	-	TRBJ2-7	TRBV12-3/TRBV12-4	-	CASSFRSPSSSPPGEQYF	TGTGCCAGCAGTTTTCGTTCACCAAGTTCGTCTCCCCCGGGGGAGCAGTACTTC
13	-	TRBJ2-3	TRBV28	-	CASSRRVQDTQYF	TGTGCCAGCAGTAGGAGGGTACAAGATACGCAGTATTTT
12	few	TRBJ2-1	TRBV7-9	-	CASSSSWNEQFF	TGTGCCAGCAGCTCTAGCTGGAATGAGCAGTTCTTC
14	many	TRBJ1-2	TRBV20-1	-	CSATPLRLNYGYTF	TGCAGTGCTACCCCGTTAAGGCTAAACTATGGCTACACCTTC
19	-	TRBJ2-1	TRBV7-2	-	CASSLDLSVASWANNEQFF	TGTGCCAGCAGCTTAGATCTTTCGGTAGCATCTTGGGCAAACAATGAGCAGTTCTTC
15	-	TRBJ2-7	TRBV12-3/TRBV12-4	TRBD1	CASSAPGTGFYEQYF	TGTGCCAGCAGTGCTCCCGGGACAGGGTTCTACGAGCAGTACTTC
13	few	TRBJ1-2	TRBV7-2	-	CASSLNSGHGYTF	TGTGCCAGCAGCTTAAATTCCGGGCATGGCTACACCTTC
13	-	TRBJ2-7	TRBV7-9	-	CASSPRGAGEQYF	TGTGCCAGCAGCCCTCGGGGGGCTGGCGAGCAGTACTTC
15	-	TRBJ2-7	TRBV12-3/TRBV12-4	-	CASSFLPTSSYEQYF	TGTGCCAGCAGTTTCCTTCCGACAAGCTCCTACGAGCAGTACTTC
14	-	TRBJ2-7	TRBV7-6	-	CASSPPGTPYEQYF	TGTGCCAGCAGCCCCCCGGGGACTCCCTACGAGCAGTACTTC
14	-	TRBJ2-7	TRBV7-9	-	CASSLEQDTYEQYF	TGTGCCAGCAGCTTAGAACAGGACACCTACGAGCAGTACTTC
16	-	TRBJ2-1	TRBV20-1	TRBD2	CSALRPSGSVLNEQFF	TGCAGTGCCTTGCGGCCTAGCGGGAGTGTCCTTAATGAGCAGTTCTTC
16	few	TRBJ1-1	TRBV29-1	TRBD1	CSVDRRGQGTNTEAFF	TGCAGCGTTGATCGACGTGGACAGGGTACGAACACTGAAGCTTTCTTT
13	few	TRBJ1-2	TRBV6-6	TRBD1	CASSLGQGWGYTF	TGTGCCAGCAGTCTTGGACAGGGGTGGGGCTACACCTTC
14	-	TRBJ1-1	TRBV7-9	TRBD1	CASSLGRGLESGFF	TGTGCCAGCAGCTTGGGCAGGGGGCTTGAGAGTGGTTTCTTT
15	-	TRBJ2-5	TRBV4-1	-	CASSQDWHFQETQYF	TGCGCCAGCAGCCAAGATTGGCACTTCCAAGAGACCCAGTACTTC
14	few	TRBJ2-7	TRBV6-2/TRBV6-3	TRBD2	CASSHLGLAGVQNF	TGTGCCAGCAGTCACCTCGGACTAGCGGGAGTCCAAAACTTC
17	once	TRBJ1-1	TRBV6-1	-	CASSETSGGGSDTEAFF	TGTGCCAGCAGTGAGACAAGCGGGGGAGGGAGCGACACTGAAGCTTTCTTT
14	-	TRBJ1-1	TRBV28	TRBD1	CASSLGQLNTEAFF	TGTGCCAGCAGTTTGGGACAGCTGAACACTGAAGCTTTCTTT
13	few	TRBJ1-1	TRBV29-1	-	CSATPWRDAEAFF	TGCAGCGCGACTCCCTGGAGAGACGCTGAAGCTTTCTTT
15	-	TRBJ2-7	TRBV4-2	TRBD2	CASSGGTSGAYEQYF	TGTGCCAGCAGCGGCGGGACTAGCGGAGCCTACGAGCAGTACTTC
13	few	TRBJ1-2	TRBV7-9	-	CASTGGSNYGYTF	TGTGCCAGCACCGGAGGGTCCAACTATGGCTACACCTTC
11	once	TRBJ1-1	TRBV6-2/TRBV6-3	TRBD1	CASTDRGNAFF	TGTGCCAGTACCGACAGGGGTAATGCTTTCTTT
14	few	TRBJ1-4	TRBV25-1	-	CASSLPGPSNELFF	TGTGCCAGCAGTCTCCCGGGACCGAGTAATGAACTGTTTTTT
13	few	TRBJ2-7	TRBV20-1	-	CSARDTRGYEQYF	TGCAGTGCTAGAGATACCAGGGGCTACGAGCAGTACTTC
13	medium-sized	TRBJ1-1	TRBV7-8	-	CASSPGRDIEAFF	TGTGCCAGCAGCCCCGGTCGGGACATAGAAGCTTTCTTT
14	once	TRBJ2-1	TRBV6-2/TRBV6-3	-	CASSYLRRYDEQFF	TGTGCCAGCAGTTACCTGCGTAGATACGATGAGCAGTTCTTC
17	many	TRBJ2-1	TRBV7-2	-	CASSLKVRLTHYNEQFF	TGTGCCAGCAGCTTAAAGGTACGGCTAACCCACTACAATGAGCAGTTCTTC
16	few	TRBJ2-1	TRBV7-8	TRBD2	CASRHFTGTIRDEQFF	TGTGCCAGCAGACACTTTACCGGGACTATAAGGGATGAGCAGTTCTTC
16	few	TRBJ2-2	TRBV20-1	TRBD1	CSAKKRLTGGSGELFF	TGCAGTGCCAAAAAGAGGTTAACAGGGGGATCGGGGGAGCTGTTTTTT
13	few	TRBJ2-7	TRBV7-2	-	CASSLALAYEQYF	TGTGCCAGCAGCTTAGCTTTGGCCTACGAGCAGTACTTC
16	-	TRBJ1-6	TRBV7-6	-	CASSRHTGRGNSPLHF	TGTGCCAGCAGTCGTCACACAGGGAGAGGCAATTCACCCCTCCACTTT
15	-	TRBJ2-1	TRBV4-3	TRBD1	CASSPDRGVMDEQFF	TGCGCCAGCAGCCCCGACAGGGGGGTTATGGATGAGCAGTTCTTC
14	-	TRBJ2-1	TRBV27	TRBD2	CASSSTGGSNEQFF	TGTGCCAGCAGTTCCACGGGAGGGTCGAATGAGCAGTTCTTC
15	-	TRBJ1-5	TRBV6-6	TRBD1	CASKGQFYSNQPQHF	TGTGCCAGCAAGGGACAGTTCTATAGCAATCAGCCCCAGCATTTT